This T cell receptor (beta chain) was sequenced during a study of cytomegalovirus exposure and HLA in healthy donors. Points from the study as a whole: Information on immune exposure was restricted to one variable (CMV serostatus).

With 60 Vbeta and 13 Jbeta primers, the PCR was carried out. Some clones are missing from TCRdb's copy, which holds only in-frame ones; the method was immunoSEQ multiplex PCR. The sample carries more than 85,000 clones, roughly 76% recorded once. Germline assignment: CDR1 SQVTM and CDR2 ANQGSEA. Between the trimmed V and J ends, which lost 3 bases and 3 bases, there was a span of 11 bases. The CDR3 runs 13 residues. Regarding this clone: Its antigen is currently unknown.

The chain links TRBV29-1 to TRBJ2-5, with D maybe TRBD2 (6 bases). The TCR originated in a young man in good health and CMV-seropositive. Sequenced input: PBMCs. CDR3 bases: TGCAGCGTTGAGTTTCTAGCGAAAGAGACCCAGTACTTC. This gives the protein CSVEFLAKETQYF.